A selection of T cell receptor beta chains follows, all from one sample in a study of blood T cell dynamics during melanoma immunotherapy. Data came from immunoSEQ multiplex PCR; TCRdb stores just in-frame clones and leaves some out. The sample holds fewer than 9,500 clones, 85% to 90% seen once. Sequences were derived from blood, sampled from a patient treated with checkpoint blockade. These receptors originate from a human donor with melanoma. Each CDR3 is given with its conserved first and last residue. The order of the fields is D gene, clone size, V gene, J gene, CDR3 protein, CDR3 DNA. The D gene is left open where the match is weak. Where a row states a size, it is once, few, many or the class of an expanded clone; other rows omit it.

d_gene: .
abundance: few
v_gene: TRBV20-1
j_gene: TRBJ1-1
CDR3aa: CSAIKTFEAFF
CDR3nt: TGCAGTGCTATTAAGACGTTTGAAGCTTTCTTT

d_gene: TRBD1
abundance: few
v_gene: TRBV5-4
j_gene: TRBJ1-6
CDR3aa: CASSLGDRTGGNSPLHF
CDR3nt: TGTGCCAGCAGCCTTGGGGACCGGACAGGGGGTAATTCACCCCTCCACTTT

d_gene: TRBD1
abundance: .
v_gene: TRBV10-2
j_gene: TRBJ1-2
CDR3aa: CASSETGGMDGYTF
CDR3nt: TGCGCCAGCAGTGAGACAGGGGGCATGGACGGCTACACCTTC

d_gene: .
abundance: .
v_gene: TRBV19
j_gene: TRBJ2-6
CDR3aa: CASSSPGSPGGANVLTF
CDR3nt: TGTGCCAGTAGTAGTCCAGGATCCCCTGGTGGGGCCAACGTCCTGACTTTC

d_gene: TRBD1
abundance: few
v_gene: TRBV2
j_gene: TRBJ1-1
CDR3aa: CASSSSTGIGTEAFF
CDR3nt: TGTGCCAGCAGCAGCTCGACAGGGATCGGCACTGAAGCTTTCTTT

d_gene: .
abundance: .
v_gene: TRBV2
j_gene: TRBJ2-5
CDR3aa: CASSPQETQYF
CDR3nt: TGTGCCAGCAGTCCGCAAGAGACCCAGTACTTC

d_gene: .
abundance: .
v_gene: TRBV7-2
j_gene: TRBJ1-1
CDR3aa: CASSLQGLNTEAFF
CDR3nt: TGTGCCAGCAGCTTACAGGGGTTGAACACTGAAGCTTTCTTT

d_gene: TRBD2
abundance: .
v_gene: TRBV7-2
j_gene: TRBJ2-7
CDR3aa: CASSLGAGGPHEQYF
CDR3nt: TGTGCCAGCAGCTTAGGAGCGGGGGGGCCCCACGAGCAGTACTTC

d_gene: .
abundance: .
v_gene: TRBV18
j_gene: TRBJ1-5
CDR3aa: CASSLANQPQHF
CDR3nt: TGTGCCAGCTCCTTGGCCAATCAGCCCCAGCATTTT

d_gene: .
abundance: .
v_gene: TRBV21-1
j_gene: TRBJ1-1
CDR3aa: CAEGGDTEAFF
CDR3nt: TGTGCCGAGGGGGGAGACACTGAAGCTTTCTTT

d_gene: .
abundance: .
v_gene: TRBV5-1
j_gene: TRBJ1-1
CDR3aa: CASSLVGLREAEAFF
CDR3nt: TGCGCCAGCAGCTTGGTAGGGCTCCGTGAGGCTGAAGCTTTCTTT

d_gene: .
abundance: .
v_gene: TRBV28
j_gene: TRBJ1-1
CDR3aa: CASQGLMTSRTEAFF
CDR3nt: TGTGCCAGCCAGGGTTTAATGACTTCCCGAACCGAAGCTTTCTTT

d_gene: .
abundance: .
v_gene: TRBV4-2
j_gene: TRBJ2-7
CDR3aa: CASSQDQRLLRDEQYF
CDR3nt: TGTGCCAGCAGCCAAGATCAGAGGCTGCTCAGGGACGAGCAGTACTTC

d_gene: TRBD2
abundance: .
v_gene: TRBV9
j_gene: TRBJ2-7
CDR3aa: CASSPGRSSYEQYF
CDR3nt: TGTGCCAGCAGCCCCGGGAGGAGCTCCTACGAGCAGTACTTC

d_gene: TRBD2
abundance: .
v_gene: TRBV4-1
j_gene: TRBJ2-5
CDR3aa: CASSQRGVAGESETQYF
CDR3nt: TGCGCCAGCAGCCAAAGGGGAGTAGCGGGAGAGTCGGAGACCCAGTACTTC

d_gene: .
abundance: .
v_gene: TRBV11-2
j_gene: TRBJ1-2
CDR3aa: CASSTHRRNYGYTF
CDR3nt: TGTGCCAGCAGCACCCACAGGAGAAACTATGGCTACACCTTC

d_gene: .
abundance: .
v_gene: TRBV19
j_gene: TRBJ2-5
CDR3aa: CATRQSGETQYF
CDR3nt: TGTGCCACTCGACAGAGCGGGGAGACCCAGTACTTC

d_gene: .
abundance: .
v_gene: TRBV7-9
j_gene: TRBJ1-2
CDR3aa: CASSQGFPGAGGYTF
CDR3nt: TGTGCCAGCTCCCAGGGCTTCCCCGGGGCCGGGGGCTACACCTTC

d_gene: TRBD1
abundance: .
v_gene: TRBV10-1
j_gene: TRBJ2-3
CDR3aa: CASSPGTGGTQYF
CDR3nt: TGCGCCAGCAGCCCCGGGACAGGGGGTACGCAGTATTTT

d_gene: TRBD2
abundance: .
v_gene: TRBV5-4
j_gene: TRBJ2-1
CDR3aa: CASSLRGRGGAYNEQFF
CDR3nt: TGTGCCAGCAGCTTGAGAGGGCGGGGGGGCGCGTACAATGAGCAGTTCTTC

d_gene: TRBD1
abundance: .
v_gene: TRBV9
j_gene: TRBJ1-2
CDR3aa: CASSVGTGGRGYTF
CDR3nt: TGTGCCAGCAGCGTAGGGACAGGGGGCAGAGGCTACACCTTC

d_gene: .
abundance: .
v_gene: TRBV5-1
j_gene: TRBJ1-1
CDR3aa: CASMDQSGEEAFF
CDR3nt: TGCGCCAGCATGGACCAATCGGGTGAAGAAGCTTTCTTT